This T cell receptor beta chain was observed in a study of response to subunit inactivated influenza vaccine. General observations from the study: With each seasonal influenza vaccination, the authors suggested, few new T cells are recruited.

There are a few counts of this clonotype. The antigen is not known. TCRdb ran MiXCR on the RT-PCR reads and lists one entry per CDR3 protein. This sample has approximately 520,000 distinct CDR3 sequences, with approximately 16% found just once. This CDR3 spans 15 amino acids. Germline V lookup: CDR1 MNHEY, CDR2 SVGEGT. The ends lost 5 bases at V and 5 bases at J; junction bases unmatched: 5. Sequenced here: CD4+ T cells sorted from PBMCs, sampled roughly 24 months after vaccination. This clonotype was obtained from a man between 50 and 75 years old who received an inactivated influenza vaccine. The chain employs TRBV6-2 or TRBV6-3 and TRBJ2-1, with 11 bases fitting TRBD2. The CDR3 DNA reads as TGTGCCAGCAGTGCCGGGACTAGCGGCCACAATGAGCAGTTCTTC. Translated, it gives CASSAGTSGHNEQFF.